The 20 T cell receptor beta chains in this list originate from one sample, sequenced in a study of cytomegalovirus exposure and HLA in healthy donors. It was with 60 Vbeta and 13 Jbeta primers that the PCR ran. Here immunoSEQ multiplex PCR was the method, and the copy in TCRdb shows in-frame clones only, minus some. The data hold approximately 76,000 clones, with around 72% observed a single time. Sample: PBMCs. The receptors were gathered from a woman between 40 and 50 years old in good health and CMV-seropositive.

The chain joins TRBV30 to TRBJ1-1, with D possibly matching TRBD1 (5 bases). V lost 0 bases to trimming and J lost 0 bases, with 8 bases between them. Looked up from germline, CDR1 is GTSNPN and CDR2 is SVGIG (reference sequence). The CDR3 length is 14 residues. This CDR3 reads CAWSVGLLNTEAFF. CDR3 nucleotides: TGTGCCTGGAGTGTGGGACTTTTGAACACTGAAGCTTTCTTT.

V usage is TRBV20-1 and J usage is TRBJ2-7; a weak D match, TRBD1 (6 bases). The ends were cut back, 3 bases at V and 6 bases at J, with 9 bases in the middle. The CDR3 spans 11 residues. The germline V gene has CDR1 DFQATT and CDR2 SNEGSKA (reference sequence). The CDR3: CSASGRGEQYF. The CDR3 DNA follows: TGCAGTGCTAGTGGCAGGGGCGAGCAGTACTTC.

The chain combines TRBV7-2 with TRBJ2-3; possible D gene TRBD2, 6 bases. Germline V gene sequence: CDR1 SGHTA, CDR2 FQGNSA. This CDR3 has 16 residues. V lost 4 bases and J lost 3, with 17 bases in between. The CDR3 nucleotides read TGTGCCAGCAGCTCGGAGGGGCCAGGGTGGACAGATACGCAGTATTTT. Its translation: CASSSEGPGWTDTQYF.

The J gene is TRBJ2-7, the V gene TRBV20-1; D is undetermined. The V and J ends lost 5 bases and 2 bases respectively, with 7 bases between them. The CDR3 is 11 residues long. Germline V CDR1 and CDR2: DFQATT, SNEGSKA (reference sequence). The CDR3 DNA is TGCAGTGCTCCGGGTACCTACGAGCAGTACTTC. Translated: CSAPGTYEQYF.

V is TRBV5-6 and J is TRBJ2-5; 8 nucleotides line up with TRBD1. The germline V gene has CDR1 SGHDT and CDR2 YYEEEE. The CDR3 runs 15 residues. The J segment lost 6 bases and the V segment lost 4 bases, leaving 11 bases of the junction unmatched. Here the CDR3 reads CASSIGTGAKKTQYF. CDR3 sequence (DNA): TGTGCCAGCAGCATCGGGACAGGTGCAAAAAAGACCCAGTACTTC.

The chain has TRBV6-1 and TRBJ2-3, with 7 nucleotides matching TRBD1. J lost 5 bases, V lost 4 bases, and 18 bases had no gene match. The CDR3 covers 18 residues. CDR1 and CDR2 (germline): MNHNS, SASEGT. The CDR3 coding sequence is TGTGCCAGCAGTGGCCCCCAGCGCCCGGGACAGCGCATAGATACGCAGTATTTT. This translates into CASSGPQRPGQRIDTQYF.

The V and J genes are TRBV7-3 and TRBJ2-3; tentative D call: TRBD2 (6 bases). Germline V gives CDR1 SGHTA, CDR2 FQGTGA. The CDR3 runs 13 residues. Trimming removed 2 bases at V and 9 bases at J, with 12 bases between. The CDR3 reads CASSLDLALTQYF. The CDR3 nucleotides read TGTGCCAGCAGCTTAGACCTAGCGTTAACGCAGTATTTT.

The chain couples TRBV7-7 to TRBJ2-1, with 10 bases matching TRBD2. V shed 9 bases, J shed 7 bases, and the junction held 12 bases outside the gene matches. Germline CDR1 and CDR2: SSHAT and FNYEAQ (reference sequence). The CDR3 covers 15 residues. The CDR3 DNA is TGTGCCAGTAGTACCCAGGGAGCGGGAGGGAATGAGCAGTTCTTC. Translation: CASSTQGAGGNEQFF.

The CDR3 DNA reads TGCGCCAGCAGCCAAGATACCACAGGGGGCACAGAGACCCAGTACTTC. This gives the protein CASSQDTTGGTETQYF. This rearrangement joins TRBV4-3 to TRBJ2-5, with 9 positions matching TRBD1. Trimming removed 0 bases from V and 4 bases from J; junction bases left unmatched: 6. Germline values: CDR1 LGHNA, CDR2 YSLEER. This CDR3 comprises 16 residues.

Notes on this clone: The same CDR3 can be traced to other DNA sequences in this sample. This chain uses TRBV15 with TRBJ2-7; tentatively, D is TRBD2 (5 bases). The CDR3 loop spans 17 amino acids. The V and J ends lost 0 bases and 1 base respectively, with 16 bases between them. Germline loops: CDR1 LNHNV, CDR2 YYDKDF (reference sequence). CDR3 loop: CATSRDLSTSGSYEQYF. The CDR3, as DNA: TGTGCCACCAGCAGAGATCTCTCAACCTCGGGGTCCTACGAGCAGTACTTC.

The chain joins TRBV4-3 to TRBJ1-2; no reliable D call. Germline V gene lookup returns CDR1 LGHNA and CDR2 YSLEER. The CDR3 is 12 residues long. Deletions cut 1 base from V and 8 bases from J, with 8 bases between. The CDR3 region is CASSQGRVGYTF. The CDR3 bases are TGCGCCAGCAGCCAAGGTCGCGTCGGCTACACCTTC.

This chain joins TRBV5-1 and TRBJ2-7; 8 nucleotides agree with TRBD2. The V and J ends lost 3 bases and 3 bases, in that order; junction bases with no gene match: 2. CDR1 and CDR2 from the germline V gene are SGHRS and YFSETQ. The CDR3 runs 13 residues. CDR3 in amino acids: CASSSLADYEQYF. For the CDR3, the DNA is TGCGCCAGCAGCTCACTAGCGGACTACGAGCAGTACTTC.

This clone was observed a handful of times. This chain joins TRBV6-5 and TRBJ1-1, with D hard to call. The CDR3 runs to 13 residues. V was clipped by 6 bases and J by 4 bases, with 12 bases between them. CDR1 MNHEY and CDR2 SVGAGI come from the germline V gene. As DNA, the CDR3 is TGTGCCAGCAGCCGGATCGGAGGCACTGAAGCTTTCTTT. Its translation is CASSRIGGTEAFF.

This chain connects TRBV4-1 to TRBJ1-4, with unresolved D. The CDR3 covers 14 residues. Trimming took 2 bases from V and 10 from J, leaving 14 bases between them. Per the germline V gene, CDR1 is MGHRA and CDR2 is YSYEKL. DNA for the CDR3: TGCGCCAGCAGCCAACCCGGCCCCCTAGTAAAACTGTTTTTT. This encodes CASSQPGPLVKLFF.

The rearrangement joins TRBV6-6 to TRBJ2-1; 12 nucleotides agree with TRBD2. V shed 0 bases and J 9 bases; nucleotides not matched to a gene: 3. The CDR3 length is 15 residues. The germline CDR1 and CDR2 sequences are MNHNY and SVGAGI (reference sequence). The CDR3 DNA reads as TGTGCCAGCAGTTACTCGACTAGCGGGGGCCTTGAGCAGTTCTTC. It encodes CASSYSTSGGLEQFF.

The J gene is TRBJ2-7, the V gene TRBV5-4; weak D call: TRBD1 (6 bases). The CDR3 covers 13 residues. Looked up from germline, CDR1 is SGHNT and CDR2 is YYREEE (reference sequence). Trimming shortened V by 4 bases and J by 8 bases, and 16 bases separated the two germline ends. CDR3 sequence: CASSRLDRPKQYF. In DNA, the CDR3 is TGTGCCAGCAGCCGCCTGGACAGACCTAAGCAGTACTTC.

The V call is TRBV4-3, the J call TRBJ1-5; possible D gene TRBD1, 6 bases. V shed 5 bases and J shed 4 bases, with 12 bases lying between them. This CDR3 is 14 amino acids long. CDR1 LGHNA and CDR2 YSLEER come from the germline V gene. The CDR3 here is CASSAGQRNQPQHF. The CDR3 bases are TGCGCCAGCAGCGCTGGACAGCGTAATCAGCCCCAGCATTTT.

V gene TRBV6-6 combines with J gene TRBJ1-5; 7 nucleotides agree with TRBD1. V shed 5 bases and J 2 bases; nucleotides not matched to a gene: 6. Per the germline V gene, CDR1 is MNHNY and CDR2 is SVGAGI (reference sequence). The CDR3 covers 15 residues. The CDR3: CASSGQVPRNQPQHF. Here the CDR3 DNA reads TGTGCCAGCAGTGGACAGGTGCCCCGCAATCAGCCCCAGCATTTT.

About this clone: A far larger clone lies a single base away; this is likely a read error. This chain uses TRBV6-5 with TRBJ2-7; 7 nucleotides line up with TRBD2. The CDR3 runs 14 residues. Trimming removed 10 bases from V and 4 bases from J; junction bases left unmatched: 13. The germline V gene encodes CDR1 MNHEY and CDR2 SVGAGI. The CDR3: CAISQGGFLYEQYF. CDR3 DNA sequence: TGTGCCATCAGCCAGGGAGGGTTTTTGTACGAGCAGTACTTC.

The rearrangement uses TRBV6-5 and TRBJ1-2, with 8 bases identical to TRBD1. The V segment lost 5 bases and the J segment 8 bases; nucleotides outside the gene matches: 7. In germline, CDR1 is MNHEY, CDR2 SVGAGI. This CDR3 has 13 residues. The CDR3 spells CASSPGTGVGYTF. The CDR3 DNA reads as TGTGCCAGCAGTCCCGGGACAGGCGTAGGCTACACCTTC.